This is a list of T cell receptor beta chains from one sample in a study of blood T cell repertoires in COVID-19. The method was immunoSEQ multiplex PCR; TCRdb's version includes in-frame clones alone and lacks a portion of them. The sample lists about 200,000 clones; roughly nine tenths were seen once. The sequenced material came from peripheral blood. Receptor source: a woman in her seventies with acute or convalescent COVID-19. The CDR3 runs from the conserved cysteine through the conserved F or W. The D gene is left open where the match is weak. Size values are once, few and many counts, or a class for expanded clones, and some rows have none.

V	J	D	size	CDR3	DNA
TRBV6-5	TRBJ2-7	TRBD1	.	CASSYGTDTYEQYF	TGTGCCAGCAGTTACGGGACAGATACCTACGAGCAGTACTTC
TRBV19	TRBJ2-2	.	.	CASSIGDKAGELFF	TGTGCCAGTAGTATCGGGGACAAAGCCGGGGAGCTGTTTTTT
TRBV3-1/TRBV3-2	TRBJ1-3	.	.	CASSQAWQGNTIYF	TGTGCCAGCAGCCAAGCGTGGCAGGGAAACACCATATATTTT
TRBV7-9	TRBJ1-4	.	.	CASSLTGTTEKLFF	TGTGCCAGCAGCTTAACAGGGACGACTGAAAAACTGTTTTTT
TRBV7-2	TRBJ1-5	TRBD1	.	CASSSPGGQPQHF	TGTGCCAGCAGCTCCCCAGGGGGGCAGCCCCAGCATTTT
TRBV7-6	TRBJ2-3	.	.	CASSSGHRTDTQYF	TGTGCCAGCAGCTCGGGACACCGCACAGATACGCAGTATTTT
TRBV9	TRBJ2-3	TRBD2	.	CASSVPSGTSGRGGTDTQYF	TGTGCCAGCAGCGTACCTTCCGGGACTAGCGGGAGGGGAGGCACAGATACGCAGTATTTT
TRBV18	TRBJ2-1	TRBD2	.	CASSPRLAGDNEQFF	TGTGCCAGCTCACCACGTCTAGCGGGAGACAATGAGCAGTTCTTC
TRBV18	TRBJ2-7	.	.	CASSPTGYEQYF	TGTGCCAGCTCACCAACAGGATACGAGCAGTACTTC
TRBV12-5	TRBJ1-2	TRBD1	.	CASGLILGTGGGYTF	TGTGCTAGTGGTTTGATCCTTGGGACAGGGGGAGGCTACACCTTC
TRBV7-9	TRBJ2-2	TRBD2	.	CASSFGTKNTGELFF	TGTGCCAGCAGCTTCGGGACTAAAAACACCGGGGAGCTGTTTTTT
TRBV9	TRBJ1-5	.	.	CASSVGAGVAGNQPQHF	TGTGCCAGCAGCGTAGGGGCAGGGGTGGCGGGCAATCAGCCCCAGCATTTT
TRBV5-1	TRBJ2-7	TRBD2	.	CASSLRPAGDNEQYF	TGCGCCAGCAGCTTGAGGCCTGCGGGAGATAACGAGCAGTACTTC
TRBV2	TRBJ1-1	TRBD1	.	CASIGTVPNTEAFF	TGTGCCAGCATTGGGACAGTCCCGAACACTGAAGCTTTCTTT
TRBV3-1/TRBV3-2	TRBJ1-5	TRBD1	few	CASSQFRDSPNQPQHF	TGTGCCAGCAGCCAGTTTCGGGACAGCCCTAATCAGCCCCAGCATTTT
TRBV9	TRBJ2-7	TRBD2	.	CASSAGLAGVYEQYF	TGTGCCAGCAGCGCGGGACTAGCGGGGGTCTACGAGCAGTACTTC
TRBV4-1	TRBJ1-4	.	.	CASSQAIIPNNEKLFF	TGCGCCAGCAGCCAAGCTATCATTCCGAATAATGAAAAACTGTTTTTT
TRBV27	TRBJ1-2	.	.	CASSFLMGRKNYGYTF	TGTGCCAGCAGTTTCCTCATGGGGCGGAAAAACTATGGCTACACCTTC
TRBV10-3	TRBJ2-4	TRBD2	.	CAISEDPLAGGFGVGKNIQYF	TGTGCCATCAGTGAAGACCCTTTAGCGGGAGGGTTCGGGGTCGGCAAAAACATTCAGTACTTC
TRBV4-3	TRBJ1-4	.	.	CASTYTRGKVSNEKLFF	TGCGCCAGCACTTACACCCGGGGTAAGGTATCTAATGAAAAACTGTTTTTT
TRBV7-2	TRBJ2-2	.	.	CASSPEQGLASGELFF	TGTGCCAGCAGCCCCGAACAGGGTCTCGCCTCCGGGGAGCTGTTTTTT
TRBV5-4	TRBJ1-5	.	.	CASSLRGQPQHF	TGTGCCAGCAGCTTGAGGGGCCAGCCCCAGCATTTT
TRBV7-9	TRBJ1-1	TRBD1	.	CASSPTGGQGVEAFF	TGTGCCAGCAGCCCAACAGGGGGACAGGGAGTTGAAGCTTTCTTT
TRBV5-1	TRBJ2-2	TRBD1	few	CASSQGQGAGELFF	TGCGCCAGCAGCCAGGGACAGGGGGCCGGGGAGCTGTTTTTT
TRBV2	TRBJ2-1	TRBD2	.	CASSAGLAGGSSYNEQFF	TGTGCCAGCAGTGCTGGACTAGCGGGAGGGAGCTCCTACAATGAGCAGTTCTTC
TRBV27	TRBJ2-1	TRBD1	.	CASSGRQGKTYNEQFF	TGTGCCAGCAGTGGAAGACAGGGGAAAACCTACAATGAGCAGTTCTTC
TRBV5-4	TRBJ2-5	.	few	CASSPTSQETQYF	TGTGCCAGCAGCCCTACTAGCCAGGAGACCCAGTACTTC
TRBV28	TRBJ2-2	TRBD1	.	CASDRGDTGELFF	TGTGCCAGCGACAGGGGGGACACCGGGGAGCTGTTTTTT
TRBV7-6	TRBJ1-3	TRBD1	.	CASSLADRGLSGNTIYF	TGTGCCAGCAGCTTAGCGGACAGGGGGCTTTCGGGAAACACCATATATTTT
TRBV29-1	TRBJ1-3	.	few	CSVVYRVAGNTIYF	TGCAGCGTTGTTTACAGGGTAGCTGGAAACACCATATATTTT
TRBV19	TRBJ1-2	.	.	CASSILDSTYGYTF	TGTGCCAGTAGTATACTAGACTCAACCTATGGCTACACCTTC